The 18 T cell receptor beta chains reported below all come from one sample, sequenced in a study of T cells in tuberculosis. Produced via immunoSEQ multiplex PCR; TCRdb's table is partial and in-frame only. The sample yields tens of thousands of clones, about 95% seen once. The sequenced sample consisted of PBMCs. The receptors were sampled from a donor between 5 and 29 years old with latent tuberculosis or without tuberculosis infection.

The table lists this clone with a count of one. This chain links TRBV5-1 with TRBJ2-1; D is perhaps TRBD2 (5 bases). The V and J ends lost 3 bases and 8 bases respectively, with 18 bases between them. CDR3 length: 15 amino acids. Germline CDR1 is SGHRS and CDR2 is YFSETQ. The CDR3 region has the DNA TGCGCCAGCAGCTCCCGAGCCGGACTTGTGGATGAGCAGTTCTTC. Its translation: CASSSRAGLVDEQFF.

V gene TRBV7-9 combines with J gene TRBJ2-7; D might be TRBD1 (6 bases). Trimming pared 5 bases from V and 3 bases from J, leaving 14 bases between. The CDR3 extends over 14 amino acids. Looked up from germline, CDR1 is SEHNR and CDR2 is FQNEAQ (reference sequence). The CDR3 protein is CASSERDTYYEQYF. CDR3 sequence (DNA): TGTGCCAGCAGCGAAAGGGACACTTACTACGAGCAGTACTTC.

J is TRBJ1-5 and V is TRBV6-1, with 8 nucleotides matching TRBD1. This CDR3 contains 14 residues. Germline CDR1 reads MNHNS; CDR2 reads SASEGT. V lost 6 bases and J lost 6; bases outside the gene matches: 7. The CDR3 loop reads CASSPGGEGQPQHF. The CDR3 nucleotides read TGTGCCAGCAGCCCAGGGGGCGAGGGTCAGCCCCAGCATTTT.

This chain links TRBV19 with TRBJ2-2, with TRBD2 matching over 8 bases. V dropped 0 bases and J dropped 5; count of bases not matched to a gene: 11. The CDR3 spans 18 residues. The V gene's germline CDR1 is LNHDA and CDR2 SQIVND (reference sequence). The CDR3 region is CASSIDRRGGKGTGELFF. The CDR3 bases are TGTGCCAGTAGTATAGATCGTCGGGGGGGTAAAGGGACCGGGGAGCTGTTTTTT.

This rearrangement joins TRBV14 to TRBJ2-1; D is unclear. Germline V gene data show CDR1 as SGHDN and CDR2 as FVKESK. Trimming stripped 0 bases from V and 0 bases from J, with 12 bases between. CDR3 length: 17 residues. In DNA, the CDR3 is TGTGCCAGCAGCCAAGATTACGCCCTAAGCTCCTACAATGAGCAGTTCTTC. This gives the protein CASSQDYALSSYNEQFF.

V is TRBV18 and J is TRBJ2-2; 7 bases are a match to TRBD1. CDR3 size: 16 residues. Germline assignment: CDR1 KGHSH and CDR2 LQKENI. The V and J ends lost 0 bases and 5 bases, in that order; junction bases with no gene match: 6. The CDR3 DNA reads TGTGCCAGCTCACCACCCGACAGGGAAGTTACCGGGGAGCTGTTTTTT. It translates to CASSPPDREVTGELFF.

In this sample, this clone turned up once. The rearrangement uses TRBV19 and TRBJ1-5; 7 bases fit TRBD1. CDR1 LNHDA and CDR2 SQIVND come from the germline V gene (reference sequence). The trim removed 6 bases at V and 0 bases at J, leaving 14 bases unmatched. CDR3 length: 18 amino acids. CDR3 bases: TGTGCCAGTAGGCGAGGGCAGGGGGAGGTTTATAGCAATCAGCCCCAGCATTTT. Translated: CASRRGQGEVYSNQPQHF.

The chain has TRBV4-1 and TRBJ1-5; TRBD1 is a possible D gene (5 bases). V lost 4 bases to trimming and J lost 4 bases, with 8 bases between them. The CDR3 is 13 amino acids. Looked up from germline, CDR1 is MGHRA and CDR2 is YSYEKL. The CDR3 here is CASSPGPNQPQHF. The CDR3 DNA reads TGCGCCAGCAGCCCAGGGCCAAATCAGCCCCAGCATTTT.

The chain is built from TRBV19 and TRBJ2-7, with TRBD1 matching over 10 bases. Germline CDR1 reads LNHDA; CDR2 reads SQIVND (reference sequence). After removal of 10 bases from V and 5 bases from J, the junction contained 8 bases not matched to a gene. The CDR3 loop spans 13 amino acids. The DNA for the CDR3 is TGTGCCACTTCCGGGACAGGGGCACACGAGCAGTACTTC. Its protein product is CATSGTGAHEQYF. The full variable domain, completed using reference TRBV19 and TRBJ2-7, is DGGITQSPKYLFRKEGQNVTLSCEQNLNHDAMYWYRQDPGQGLRLIYYSQIVNDFQKGDIAEGYSVSREKKESFPLTVTSAQKNPTAFYLCATSGTGAHEQYFGPGTRLTVT.

As for this clone: A read error may account for a junction end that differs from germline. The chain links TRBV11-2 to TRBJ1-6; the D is unclear. This CDR3 has 13 residues. The V gene's germline CDR1 is SGHAT and CDR2 FQNNGV. CDR3 protein: CASSFSDYGVMFF. CDR3 DNA: TGTGCCAGCAGCTTTTCAGACTACGGAGTTATGTTTTTT. Drawing the rest from reference TRBV11-2 and TRBJ1-6, the complete variable domain is EAGVAQSPRYKIIEKRQSVAFWCNPISGHATLYWYQQILGQGPKLLIQFQNNGVVDDSQLPKDRFSAERLKGVDSTLKIQPAKLEDSAVYLCASSFSDYGVMFFGNGTRLTVT.

The chain combines TRBV19 with TRBJ2-7; perhaps TRBD1 as D (8 bases). Between the trimmed V and J ends, which lost 4 bases and 11 bases, there was a span of 15 bases. Germline CDR1 LNHDA, CDR2 SQIVND (reference sequence). The CDR3 spans 12 residues. The CDR3, as DNA: TGTGCCAGTAGTACTTCTACAGGGGGGGAGTACTTC. Its translation is CASSTSTGGEYF.

The chain carries TRBV2 and TRBJ2-3; possible D gene TRBD1, 6 bases. Trimming cost V 4 bases and J 2 bases, with 13 bases left between them. Germline V gives CDR1 SNHLY, CDR2 FYNNEI. This CDR3 region has 15 residues. The CDR3 nucleotides are TGTGCCAGCAGTGTTGAGTGGGGGCCCACAGATACGCAGTATTTT. Residues: CASSVEWGPTDTQYF.

The chain combines TRBV25-1 with TRBJ1-2; 8 positions match TRBD1. The germline CDR1 and CDR2 sequences are MGHDK and SYGVNS. The junction had 4 bases not matched to a gene; V was cut back by 4 bases and J by 0 bases. The CDR3 contains 15 residues. The CDR3 DNA reads TGTGCCAGCAGTGCTCGGACAGGGACTAACTATGGCTACACCTTC. This translates into CASSARTGTNYGYTF.

The chain has TRBV19 and TRBJ2-2; possible D gene TRBD1, 6 bases. CDR3 size: 17 residues. The germline V gene encodes CDR1 LNHDA and CDR2 SQIVND (reference sequence). Trimming removed 4 bases at V and 0 bases at J, with 15 bases between. The CDR3 DNA reads as TGTGCCAGTAGTACCCCTCGGACAGCAACGAACACCGGGGAGCTGTTTTTT. Translation: CASSTPRTATNTGELFF.

The genes are TRBV19 and TRBJ1-1; a possible D gene is TRBD1 (6 bases). V lost 6 bases, J lost 4 bases, and 15 bases lay in between. This CDR3 is 14 amino acids long. Per germline, CDR1 LNHDA and CDR2 SQIVND (reference sequence). The CDR3 protein is CASRGTGYFTEAFF. In DNA, the CDR3 is TGTGCCAGTAGGGGCACAGGGTATTTCACTGAAGCTTTCTTT.

This clone was seen just once. The CDR3 is CASSLTGDSYTDTQYF. In DNA form, the CDR3 reads TGTGCCAGCAGCCTGACAGGGGACTCCTACACAGATACGCAGTATTTT. The rearrangement uses TRBV14 and TRBJ2-3, with 8 nucleotides matching TRBD1. CDR1 is SGHDN and CDR2 is FVKESK in the germline V gene. This CDR3 has 16 residues. Trimming cost V 4 bases and J 2 bases; bases outside gene matches: 8.

The genes are TRBV5-1 and TRBJ2-3, with 11 nucleotides matching TRBD2. The germline V gene encodes CDR1 SGHRS and CDR2 YFSETQ. V was clipped by 2 bases and J by 6 bases; unmatched bases: 8. The CDR3 spans 16 residues. This CDR3 is CASSLRLAGLQDTQYF. For the CDR3, the DNA is TGCGCCAGCAGCTTACGACTAGCGGGGCTTCAGGATACGCAGTATTTT.

The chain employs TRBV5-1 and TRBJ1-1, with TRBD1 matching over 10 bases. V lost 6 bases and J lost 5; bases outside the gene matches: 10. Per the germline V gene, CDR1 is SGHRS and CDR2 is YFSETQ. This CDR3 has 15 residues. The CDR3 here is CASKPGQGPGTEAFF. CDR3 nucleotide sequence: TGCGCCAGCAAGCCGGGACAGGGGCCGGGAACTGAAGCTTTCTTT. Full variable domain (outside the CDR3, taken from reference TRBV5-1 and TRBJ1-1): KAGVTQTPRYLIKTRGQQVTLSCSPISGHRSVSWYQQTPGQGLQFLFEYFSETQRNKGNFPGRFSGRQFSNSRSEMNVSTLELGDSALYLCASKPGQGPGTEAFFGQGTRLTVV.